This is a list of T cell receptor beta chains from one sample in a study of OX40 agonist ivuxolimab in advanced cancers. The assay was immunoSEQ multiplex PCR, and TCRdb's table has in-frame clones only and misses some. The sample has 55,000 to 65,000 clones, 86% seen once. The sequences come from CD4+ or CD8+ T cells sorted from blood, collected in a trial of the OX40 agonist ivuxolimab. These receptors all come from an adult with an advanced solid tumor such as melanoma, head and neck, liver or kidney cancer. Both conserved end residues are part of each CDR3. A D gene is named only where the DNA matches it firmly. Clone size is not always given. Where it is, it says once, few, many or a class for expanded clones.

>-|-|TRBV4-3|TRBJ2-1
CASSQVPGPTFF
TGCGCCAGCAGCCAAGTTCCCGGGCCGACGTTCTTC
>-|-|TRBV30|TRBJ2-2
CAWSVSRGGIGELFF
TGTGCCTGGAGTGTATCGAGGGGGGGAATCGGGGAGCTGTTTTTT
>-|-|TRBV27|TRBJ2-1
CASSPGYNEQFF
TGTGCCAGCAGCCCCGGCTACAATGAGCAGTTCTTC
>-|-|TRBV6-1|TRBJ2-3
CASSGSVRTDTQYF
TGTGCCAGCAGCGGGTCGGTACGCACAGATACGCAGTATTTT
>-|-|TRBV7-2|TRBJ1-2
CASSKIDYGYTF
TGTGCCAGCAGTAAAATAGACTATGGCTACACCTTC
>-|-|TRBV5-1|TRBJ1-4
CASSLEGSRTNEKLFF
TGCGCCAGCAGCTTGGAGGGTTCTCGCACTAATGAAAAACTGTTTTTT
>-|-|TRBV5-6|TRBJ2-7
CASSFQGLHEQYF
TGTGCCAGCAGCTTTCAGGGGCTACACGAGCAGTACTTC
>-|once|TRBV7-2|TRBJ2-2
CASSLEPYYTGELFF
TGTGCCAGCAGCTTAGAGCCATATTACACCGGGGAGCTGTTTTTT
>-|-|TRBV6-5|TRBJ1-1
CASSWVTEAFF
TGTGCCAGCAGTTGGGTCACTGAAGCTTTCTTT
>TRBD1|-|TRBV4-1|TRBJ2-2
CASSPRDRASGELFF
TGCGCCAGCAGCCCCCGGGACAGGGCTTCCGGGGAGCTGTTTTTT
>-|-|TRBV7-2|TRBJ2-1
CASSSRTQFWGNEQFF
TGTGCCAGCAGCTCCCGGACCCAATTCTGGGGCAATGAGCAGTTCTTC
>-|-|TRBV6-5|TRBJ2-3
CASSSGRLRTDTQYF
TGTGCCAGCAGTTCGGGGAGACTACGTACAGATACGCAGTATTTT
>-|-|TRBV9|TRBJ2-3
CASSQPGADTQYF
TGTGCCAGCAGCCAACCAGGGGCAGATACGCAGTATTTT
>TRBD2|-|TRBV10-2|TRBJ2-3
CASSDWGGKAYTQYF
TGCGCCAGCAGTGATTGGGGGGGGAAAGCCTATACGCAGTATTTT
>-|once|TRBV12-5|TRBJ2-5
CASGLRGRTQYF
TGTGCTAGTGGCTTGAGGGGACGGACCCAGTACTTC
>-|-|TRBV9|TRBJ1-1
CASSVEAGASTEAFF
TGTGCCAGCAGCGTAGAGGCAGGGGCGTCGACTGAAGCTTTCTTT
>-|few|TRBV9|TRBJ1-3
CASSVEGAYGNTIYF
TGTGCCAGCAGCGTAGAAGGGGCTTATGGAAACACCATATATTTT
>-|-|TRBV18|TRBJ2-1
CASSGSRGDEQFF
TGTGCCAGCTCAGGTTCGAGGGGCGATGAGCAGTTCTTC
>-|-|TRBV28|TRBJ2-5
CASSLPTQYQETQYF
TGTGCCAGCAGTTTACCGACACAGTACCAAGAGACCCAGTACTTC
>TRBD1|-|TRBV27|TRBJ2-6
CASSFVTGKSGANVLTF
TGTGCCAGCAGTTTTGTGACAGGGAAGTCTGGGGCCAACGTCCTGACTTTC
>TRBD1|-|TRBV19|TRBJ2-3
CASSILGQGADTQYF
TGTGCCAGTAGTATATTGGGTCAGGGGGCGGATACGCAGTATTTT
>-|-|TRBV4-2|TRBJ1-3
CASSQPGDSRSGNTIYF
TGTGCCAGCAGCCAACCAGGCGACAGCCGCTCTGGAAACACCATATATTTT
>-|-|TRBV5-4|TRBJ2-1
CASSGEGPAYNEQFF
TGTGCCAGCAGCGGAGAGGGTCCAGCGTACAATGAGCAGTTCTTC
>-|-|TRBV28|TRBJ2-7
CASSLGPPSYEQYF
TGTGCCAGCAGTTTAGGGCCTCCGAGCTACGAGCAGTACTTC
>-|few|TRBV7-2|TRBJ1-1
CASSFSVNTEAFF
TGTGCCAGCAGCTTCTCGGTAAATACTGAAGCTTTCTTT
>-|-|TRBV7-3|TRBJ1-1
CASSQTGPNTEAFF
TGTGCCAGCAGTCAGACAGGACCTAACACTGAAGCTTTCTTT
>-|-|TRBV5-6|TRBJ2-7
CASSFRLLKNYEQYF
TGTGCCAGCAGCTTTCGTTTACTCAAAAATTACGAGCAGTACTTC
>TRBD1|-|TRBV9|TRBJ2-2
CASSHNRDRGSGDTGELFF
TGTGCCAGCAGCCACAATCGGGACAGGGGGTCAGGGGACACCGGGGAGCTGTTTTTT
>-|-|TRBV6-4|TRBJ2-1
CASSVTSKSDEQFF
TGTGCCAGCAGTGTCACGTCGAAATCGGATGAGCAGTTCTTC
>-|-|TRBV4-1|TRBJ1-2
CASTGIRGRERNYGYTF
TGCGCCAGCACCGGGATCCGGGGGAGGGAGAGAAACTATGGCTACACCTTC
>TRBD2|once|TRBV27|TRBJ2-7
CASSPNIAGGMQYF
TGTGCCAGCAGTCCCAATATAGCGGGGGGCATGCAGTACTTC
>-|-|TRBV14|TRBJ2-7
CASSQGPSYEQYF
TGTGCCAGCAGCCAAGGGCCCTCCTACGAGCAGTACTTC
>-|-|TRBV5-1|TRBJ2-2
CASSFERAGELFF
TGCGCCAGCAGCTTTGAAAGGGCCGGGGAGCTGTTTTTT
>-|-|TRBV7-9|TRBJ1-6
CASSSPMGTSSYNSPLHF
TGTGCCAGCAGCTCCCCGATGGGGACCAGCTCCTATAATTCACCCCTCCACTTT
>-|-|TRBV5-1|TRBJ2-7
CASSTDGATTYEQYF
TGCGCCAGCAGCACCGACGGGGCTACCACCTACGAGCAGTACTTC
>TRBD1|-|TRBV2|TRBJ1-1
CASSYGTGLEAFF
TGTGCCAGCAGTTACGGGACAGGGCTTGAAGCTTTCTTT
>TRBD1|-|TRBV5-1|TRBJ2-3
CASSPRTGEITQYF
TGCGCCAGCAGCCCTAGGACAGGGGAGATTACGCAGTATTTT
>-|-|TRBV7-2|TRBJ1-2
CASSLTVDGYTF
TGTGCCAGCAGCTTGACAGTAGATGGCTACACCTTC
>-|-|TRBV6-6|TRBJ2-3
CASSPGRGPGDTQYF
TGTGCCAGCAGCCCCGGGAGGGGGCCAGGAGATACGCAGTATTTT
>TRBD1|-|TRBV18|TRBJ1-4
CASSPTTGGEKLFF
TGTGCCAGCTCACCGACGACAGGGGGTGAAAAACTGTTTTTT
>-|once|TRBV27|TRBJ1-1
CASYSNWGTEAFF
TGTGCCAGCTATTCCAATTGGGGCACTGAAGCTTTCTTT
>-|-|TRBV7-2|TRBJ2-4
CASSPPLAKNIQYF
TGTGCCAGCAGTCCCCCGCTAGCCAAAAACATTCAGTACTTC
>-|once|TRBV19|TRBJ2-1
CASTPTDLLEQFF
TGTGCCAGTACCCCGACAGACCTTTTAGAGCAGTTCTTC
>-|-|TRBV30|TRBJ2-5
CAWSQALKETQYF
TGTGCCTGGAGTCAGGCACTAAAAGAGACCCAGTACTTC
>-|once|TRBV7-2|TRBJ1-5
CASSLEIGRQPQHF
TGTGCCAGCAGCTTAGAGATTGGACGACAGCCCCAGCATTTT
>-|-|TRBV11-2|TRBJ1-6
CASSSHTISPLHF
TGTGCCAGCAGCTCCCACACAATTTCACCCCTCCACTTT
>TRBD1|-|TRBV19|TRBJ1-4
CASRGQQGGRGEKLFF
TGTGCCAGCCGAGGACAGCAGGGGGGCAGGGGTGAAAAACTGTTTTTT
>-|-|TRBV4-2|TRBJ1-2
CASSQETSAPGGYTF
TGTGCCAGCAGCCAAGAGACCTCCGCACCGGGGGGCTACACCTTC
>-|-|TRBV11-2|TRBJ2-4
CASSLGRNAKNIQYF
TGTGCCAGCAGCTTAGGCAGGAATGCCAAAAACATTCAGTACTTC
>-|-|TRBV5-1|TRBJ1-1
CASSWRGGNTEAFF
TGCGCCAGCAGCTGGAGGGGGGGGAACACTGAAGCTTTCTTT
>TRBD1|few|TRBV7-8|TRBJ1-6
CASSLEQGNSPLHF
TGTGCCAGCAGCTTAGAACAGGGGAATTCACCCCTCCACTTT
>-|-|TRBV19|TRBJ2-7
CASNDRASYEQYF
TGTGCCAGTAACGACCGAGCAAGCTACGAGCAGTACTTC
>-|few|TRBV5-1|TRBJ1-1
CASSQPRGNTEAFF
TGCGCCAGCAGCCAGCCAAGGGGTAACACTGAAGCTTTCTTT
>TRBD1|-|TRBV15|TRBJ1-4
CATSRAGGGSEKLFF
TGTGCCACCAGCAGAGCAGGGGGGGGTAGTGAAAAACTGTTTTTT
>-|-|TRBV20-1|TRBJ1-5
CSAPLLGHQHF
TGCAGTGCCCCGCTTTTGGGACACCAGCATTTT
>-|-|TRBV15|TRBJ2-7
CATSRERTRVPYEQYF
TGTGCCACCAGCAGAGAAAGGACAAGGGTTCCCTACGAGCAGTACTTC
>TRBD1|medium-sized|TRBV2|TRBJ1-1
CASSPLPGGTEAFF
TGTGCCAGCAGTCCCTTACCAGGGGGCACTGAAGCTTTCTTT